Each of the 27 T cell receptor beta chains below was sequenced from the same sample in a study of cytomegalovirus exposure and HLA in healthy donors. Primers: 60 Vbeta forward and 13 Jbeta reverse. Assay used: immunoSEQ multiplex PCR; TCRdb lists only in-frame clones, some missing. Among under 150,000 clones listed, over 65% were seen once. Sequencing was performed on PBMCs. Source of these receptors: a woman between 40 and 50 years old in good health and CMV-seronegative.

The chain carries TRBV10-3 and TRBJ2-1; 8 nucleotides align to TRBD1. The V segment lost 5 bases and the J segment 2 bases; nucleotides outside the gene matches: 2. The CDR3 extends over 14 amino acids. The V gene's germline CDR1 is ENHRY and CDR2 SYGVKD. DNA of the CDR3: TGTGCCATCAGTCCGGACAGGGCCTACAATGAGCAGTTCTTC. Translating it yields CAISPDRAYNEQFF.

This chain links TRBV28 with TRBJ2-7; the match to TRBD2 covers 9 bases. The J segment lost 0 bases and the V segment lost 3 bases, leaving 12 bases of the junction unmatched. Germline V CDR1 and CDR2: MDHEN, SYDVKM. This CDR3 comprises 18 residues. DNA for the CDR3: TGTGCCAGCAGTTTGGATAGCGGGAGCTGGGGTGGCTCCTACGAGCAGTACTTC. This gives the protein CASSLDSGSWGGSYEQYF.

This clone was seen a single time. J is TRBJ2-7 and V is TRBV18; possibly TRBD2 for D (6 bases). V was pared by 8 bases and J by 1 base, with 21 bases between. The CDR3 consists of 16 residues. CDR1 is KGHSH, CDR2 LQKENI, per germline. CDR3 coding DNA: TGTGCCAGCCAGGATTCGGCGGGGAAGGGTTCCTACGAGCAGTACTTC. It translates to CASQDSAGKGSYEQYF.

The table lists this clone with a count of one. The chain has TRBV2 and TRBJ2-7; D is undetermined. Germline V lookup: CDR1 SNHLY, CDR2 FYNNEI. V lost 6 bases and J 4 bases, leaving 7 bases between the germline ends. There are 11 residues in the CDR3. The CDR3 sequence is CASRIVYEQYF. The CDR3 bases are TGTGCCAGCAGAATAGTGTACGAGCAGTACTTC.

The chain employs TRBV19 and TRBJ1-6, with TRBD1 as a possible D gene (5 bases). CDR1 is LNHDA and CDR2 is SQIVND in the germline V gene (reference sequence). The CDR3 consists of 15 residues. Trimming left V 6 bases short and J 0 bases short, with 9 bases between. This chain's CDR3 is CASRDISSYNSPLHF. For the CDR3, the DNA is TGTGCCAGTAGGGACATCAGCTCCTATAATTCACCCCTCCACTTT. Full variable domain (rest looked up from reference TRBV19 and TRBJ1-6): DGGITQSPKYLFRKEGQNVTLSCEQNLNHDAMYWYRQDPGQGLRLIYYSQIVNDFQKGDIAEGYSVSREKKESFPLTVTSAQKNPTAFYLCASRDISSYNSPLHFGNGTRLTVT.

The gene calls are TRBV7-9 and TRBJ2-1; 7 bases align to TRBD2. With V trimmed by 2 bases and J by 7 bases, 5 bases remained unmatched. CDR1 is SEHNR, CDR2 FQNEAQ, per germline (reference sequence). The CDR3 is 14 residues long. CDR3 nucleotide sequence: TGTGCCAGCAGCTTATTTCTTAGCGGGAATGAGCAGTTCTTC. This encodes CASSLFLSGNEQFF.

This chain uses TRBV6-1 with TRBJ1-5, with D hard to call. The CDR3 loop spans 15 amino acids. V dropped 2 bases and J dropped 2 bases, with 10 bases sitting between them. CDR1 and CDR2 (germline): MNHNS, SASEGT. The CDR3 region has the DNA TGTGCCAGCAGTGAAACCCTATATGGCAATCAGCCCCAGCATTTT. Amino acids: CASSETLYGNQPQHF.

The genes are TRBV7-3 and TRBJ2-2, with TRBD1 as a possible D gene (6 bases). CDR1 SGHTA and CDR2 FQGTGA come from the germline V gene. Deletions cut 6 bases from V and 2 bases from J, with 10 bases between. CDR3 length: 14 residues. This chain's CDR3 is CASRLDSNTGELFF. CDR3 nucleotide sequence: TGTGCCAGCAGATTGGACAGCAACACCGGGGAGCTGTTTTTT.

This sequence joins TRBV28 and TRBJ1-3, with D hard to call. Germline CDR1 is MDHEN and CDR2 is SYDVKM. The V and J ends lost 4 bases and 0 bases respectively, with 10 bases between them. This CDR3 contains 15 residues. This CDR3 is CASSSRGYSGNTIYF. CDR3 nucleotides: TGTGCCAGCAGTTCACGGGGTTACTCTGGAAACACCATATATTTT.

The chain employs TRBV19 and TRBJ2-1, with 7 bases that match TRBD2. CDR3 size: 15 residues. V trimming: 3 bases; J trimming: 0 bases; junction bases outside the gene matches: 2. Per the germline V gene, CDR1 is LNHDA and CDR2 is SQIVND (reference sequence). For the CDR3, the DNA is TGTGCCAGTAGTATGGGCGGGAGCTCCTACAATGAGCAGTTCTTC. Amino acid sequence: CASSMGGSSYNEQFF.

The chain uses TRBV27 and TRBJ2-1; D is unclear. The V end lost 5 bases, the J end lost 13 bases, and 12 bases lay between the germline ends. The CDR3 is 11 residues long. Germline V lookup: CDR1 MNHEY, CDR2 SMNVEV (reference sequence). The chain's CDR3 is CASSRYGPQFF. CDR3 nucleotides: TGTGCCAGCAGTCGATATGGCCCTCAGTTCTTC.

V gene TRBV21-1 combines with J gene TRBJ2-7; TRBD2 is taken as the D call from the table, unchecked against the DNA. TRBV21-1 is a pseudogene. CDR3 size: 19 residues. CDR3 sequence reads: CASSKAQTSGRAFAYEQYF. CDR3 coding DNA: TGTGCCAGCAGCAAAGCGCAGACTAGCGGGAGGGCCTTCGCCTACGAGCAGTACTTC.

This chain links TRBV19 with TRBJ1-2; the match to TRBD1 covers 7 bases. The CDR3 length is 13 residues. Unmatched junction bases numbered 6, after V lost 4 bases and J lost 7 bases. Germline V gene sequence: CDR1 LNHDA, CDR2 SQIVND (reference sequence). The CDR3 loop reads CASSTDRLSGYTF. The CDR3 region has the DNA TGTGCCAGTAGTACGGACAGGTTGAGTGGCTACACCTTC. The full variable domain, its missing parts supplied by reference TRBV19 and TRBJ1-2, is DGGITQSPKYLFRKEGQNVTLSCEQNLNHDAMYWYRQDPGQGLRLIYYSQIVNDFQKGDIAEGYSVSREKKESFPLTVTSAQKNPTAFYLCASSTDRLSGYTFGSGTRLTVV.

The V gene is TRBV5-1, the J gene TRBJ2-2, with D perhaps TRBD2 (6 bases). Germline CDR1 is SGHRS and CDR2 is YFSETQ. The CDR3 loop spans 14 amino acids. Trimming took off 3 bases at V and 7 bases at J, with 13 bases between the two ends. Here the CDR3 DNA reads TGCGCCAGCAGCTCCGGGGCGCGGGGCGGGGAGCTGTTTTTT. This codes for CASSSGARGGELFF.

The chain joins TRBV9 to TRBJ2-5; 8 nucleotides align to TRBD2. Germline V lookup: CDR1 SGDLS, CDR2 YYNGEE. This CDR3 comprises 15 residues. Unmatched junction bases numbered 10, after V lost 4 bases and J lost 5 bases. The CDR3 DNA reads TGTGCCAGCAGCACAACAGCGGGAGTGTGGGAGACCCAGTACTTC. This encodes CASSTTAGVWETQYF. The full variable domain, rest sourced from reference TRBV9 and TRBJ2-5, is DSGVTQTPKHLITATGQRVTLRCSPRSGDLSVYWYQQSLDQGLQFLIQYYNGEERAKGNILERFSAQQFPDLHSELNLSSLELGDSALYFCASSTTAGVWETQYFGPGTRLLVL.

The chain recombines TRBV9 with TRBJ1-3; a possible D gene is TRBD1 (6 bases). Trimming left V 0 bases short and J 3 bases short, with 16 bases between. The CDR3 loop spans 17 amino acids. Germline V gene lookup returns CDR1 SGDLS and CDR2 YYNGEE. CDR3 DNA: TGTGCCAGCAGCGTAGCGGGCAGGGGAATAAGTGGAAACACCATATATTTT. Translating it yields CASSVAGRGISGNTIYF.

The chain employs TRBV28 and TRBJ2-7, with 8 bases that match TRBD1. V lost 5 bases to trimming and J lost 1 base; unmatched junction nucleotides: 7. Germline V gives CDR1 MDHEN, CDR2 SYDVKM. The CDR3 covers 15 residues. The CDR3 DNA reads TGTGCCAGCAGTCCGTGGGGACAGGTATCCTACGAGCAGTACTTC. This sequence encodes CASSPWGQVSYEQYF.

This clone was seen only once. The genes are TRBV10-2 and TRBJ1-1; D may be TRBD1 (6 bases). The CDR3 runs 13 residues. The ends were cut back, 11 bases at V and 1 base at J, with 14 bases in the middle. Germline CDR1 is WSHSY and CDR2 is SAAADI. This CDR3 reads CAGSRQENTEAFF. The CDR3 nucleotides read TGCGCCGGCTCCAGACAGGAGAACACTGAAGCTTTCTTT.

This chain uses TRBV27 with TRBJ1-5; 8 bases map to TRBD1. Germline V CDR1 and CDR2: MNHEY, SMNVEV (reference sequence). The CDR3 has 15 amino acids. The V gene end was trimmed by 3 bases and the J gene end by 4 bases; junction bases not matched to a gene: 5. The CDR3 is CASSFRDRLNQPQHF. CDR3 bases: TGTGCCAGCAGTTTCCGGGACAGGTTAAATCAGCCCCAGCATTTT.

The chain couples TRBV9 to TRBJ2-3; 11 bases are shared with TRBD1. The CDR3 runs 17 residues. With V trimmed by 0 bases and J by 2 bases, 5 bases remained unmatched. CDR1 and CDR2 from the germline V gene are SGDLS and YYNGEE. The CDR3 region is CASSVEGGQGDTDTQYF. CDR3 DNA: TGTGCCAGCAGCGTAGAAGGGGGACAGGGGGACACAGATACGCAGTATTTT. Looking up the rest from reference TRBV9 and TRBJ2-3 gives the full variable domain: DSGVTQTPKHLITATGQRVTLRCSPRSGDLSVYWYQQSLDQGLQFLIQYYNGEERAKGNILERFSAQQFPDLHSELNLSSLELGDSALYFCASSVEGGQGDTDTQYFGPGTRLTVL.

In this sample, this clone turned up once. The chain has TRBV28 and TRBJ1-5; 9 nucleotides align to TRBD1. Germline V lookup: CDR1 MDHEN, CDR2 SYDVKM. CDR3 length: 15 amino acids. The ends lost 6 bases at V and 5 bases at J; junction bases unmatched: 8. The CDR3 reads CASSPQGARYQPQHF. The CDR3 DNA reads TGTGCCAGCAGCCCACAGGGGGCGAGGTATCAGCCCCAGCATTTT.

The CDR3 DNA reads TGTGCCAGCAGTTACTCGCCCGGGACAACCTATGGCTACACCTTC. Translating gives CASSYSPGTTYGYTF. The chain links TRBV6-5 to TRBJ1-2; a weak D match, TRBD1 (6 bases). Trimming cost V 0 bases and J 4 bases, with 12 bases left between them. The CDR3 length is 15 residues. CDR1 and CDR2 (germline): MNHEY, SVGAGI.

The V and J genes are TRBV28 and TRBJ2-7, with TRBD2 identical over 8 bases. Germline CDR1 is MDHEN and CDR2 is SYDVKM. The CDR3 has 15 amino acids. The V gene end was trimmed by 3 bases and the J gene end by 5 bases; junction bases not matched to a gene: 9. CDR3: CASSFSGGEYHEQYF. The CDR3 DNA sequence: TGTGCCAGCAGTTTCAGCGGGGGAGAATACCACGAGCAGTACTTC.

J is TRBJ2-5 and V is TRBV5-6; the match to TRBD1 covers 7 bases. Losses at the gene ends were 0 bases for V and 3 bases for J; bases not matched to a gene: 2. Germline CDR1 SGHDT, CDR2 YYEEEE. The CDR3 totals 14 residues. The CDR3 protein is CASSLVGTEETQYF. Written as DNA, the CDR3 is TGTGCCAGCAGCTTGGTGGGGACAGAAGAGACCCAGTACTTC.

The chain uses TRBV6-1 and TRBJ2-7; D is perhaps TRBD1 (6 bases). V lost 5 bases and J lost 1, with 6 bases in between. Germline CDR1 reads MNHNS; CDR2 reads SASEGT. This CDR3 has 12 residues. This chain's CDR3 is CASSQGSYEQYF. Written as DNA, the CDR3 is TGTGCCAGCAGTCAGGGGTCCTACGAGCAGTACTTC.

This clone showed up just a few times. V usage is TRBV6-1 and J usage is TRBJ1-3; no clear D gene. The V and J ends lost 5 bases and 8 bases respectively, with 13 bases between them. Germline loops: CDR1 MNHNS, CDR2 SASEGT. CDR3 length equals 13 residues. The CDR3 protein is CASSLLEGDTIYF. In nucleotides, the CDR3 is TGTGCCAGCAGTCTCCTCGAGGGCGACACCATATATTTT.

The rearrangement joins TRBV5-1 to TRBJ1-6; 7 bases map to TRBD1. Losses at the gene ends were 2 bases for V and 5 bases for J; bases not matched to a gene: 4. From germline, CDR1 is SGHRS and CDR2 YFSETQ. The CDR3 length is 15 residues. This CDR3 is CASSLGQVNNSPLHF. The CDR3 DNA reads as TGCGCCAGCAGCTTAGGACAGGTGAATAATTCACCCCTCCACTTT.